This T cell receptor (beta chain) was sequenced in a study of spatial heterogeneity in lung cancer. Many counts were recorded for this clonotype. CDR3 length: 16 amino acids. Germline-derived CDR1 and CDR2 are DFQATT and SNEGSKA (reference sequence). V was cut by 5 bases and J by 0 bases, with 17 bases left in between. As to time point: blood at routine non-recurrence follow-up after resection. The input material, whole RNA from tumor, nontumor lung or frozen PBMC, was sequenced unsorted. Each CDR3 protein is one row after TCRdb ran MiXCR on the 5' RACE reads. The sample has around 120,000 distinct CDR3 sequences, 12% seen once; the top ten hold approximately 16%.

This receptor was obtained from a male donor with early-stage non-small cell lung cancer. The chain combines TRBV20-1 with TRBJ1-5, with TRBD1 as a possible D gene (5 bases). Sample: PBMCs, taken at follow-up. The CDR3 sequence: CSARALRGYSNQPQHF. Here the CDR3 DNA reads TGCAGTGCTCGGGCCCTAAGGGGTTATAGCAATCAGCCCCAGCATTTT.